This T cell receptor beta chain was captured by sequencing in a study of cytomegalovirus exposure and HLA in healthy donors. This CDR3 spans 14 amino acids. Trimming took 2 bases from V and 3 from J, leaving 9 bases between them. CDR1 SGHTA and CDR2 FQGNSA come from the germline V gene. Remarks on this clone: Its antigen is unidentified.

Primers included in the PCR were 60 Vbeta and 13 Jbeta primers. The authors' processing: Among the unique TCR beta chains that a later analysis counted, about 81 million in all, roughly 10 million were shared. Profiled with immunoSEQ multiplex PCR; TCRdb holds only in-frame clones, not every one. V and J calls plus clone size are reproduced from that table; the DNA served to infer D and trimming. The table gives about 190,000 clones; the top ten clones make up less than 1% of it. Whole-study findings and limits: The study recorded 150 to 200 TCR beta chains that were cytomegalovirus-associated. A later analysis revealed that TCR association rates differed between HLA loci, peaking at DRB1 and bottoming out at HLA-C. TCR beta V- and J-gene trimming was later associated with a missense DCLRE1C variant.

The sequence was obtained from a woman between 25 and 40 years old in good health and CMV-seropositive. The gene calls are TRBV7-2 and TRBJ2-3, with a tentative D call TRBD2 (6 bases). Input material: PBMCs. The CDR3 spells CASSLRELTDTQYF. The CDR3 coding sequence is TGTGCCAGCAGCTTACGGGAGTTAACAGATACGCAGTATTTT.